The source of this T cell receptor (beta chain) is a study of circulating CD8 cells and anti-PD-1 response in melanoma (dated by TCRdb to 2018 to 2020). Context from the whole study: Patients received nivolumab intravenously at 3 mg/kg every 2 weeks. A total of about 11 melanoma patients were included in the TCR repertoire analysis, 4 of them responders and 7 non-responders. Patients with complete or partial responses were counted as responders, while patients with stable or progressive disease (RECIST v1.1) were counted as non-responders. The melanoma cohort included approximately 13 patients, of whom seven received anti-PD-1 as first-line therapy and six had previously received targeted therapy or immunotherapy. In on-treatment samples, a biotinylated anti-human IgG4 antibody was used to detect PD-1. Here is what the overall study found, with its caveats: Repertoires were largely private between subsets, with under 8% of TRB clonotypes shared at M1; sharing was highest between DPOS and TIGIT. Diversity was greatest in the DNEG repertoire, PD-1 and DPOS had similar and higher clonality, and TIGIT repertoires had the lowest diversity. The cohort included both treatment-naive and previously treated patients, and the authors noted that this mix could influence results. Because of limited material, replicates were generally not included when the experiments were performed. Because tumor material could not be accessed, tumor reactivity was instead assessed with peptide assays on expanded sorted subsets. The published TCR repertoire comparisons relied only on baseline and M1 samples from a small cohort that had few responders.

This clonotype counts as large (0.1 to 1%). Its antigen specificity is not known. Per-base qualities were not stored, and no clone one base away is much larger. From a lookup of the germline V gene, CDR1 and CDR2 are MDHEN and SYDVKM. The CDR3 contains 13 residues, cysteine and phenylalanine counted. Only CDR3 DNA is held: 39 bases, read in frame from base 1. The junction shows trimming of 8 bases on V and 6 bases on J, plus 17 bases between the germline ends. A BD FACSAria II cell sorter was used to sort four subsets, defined by PD-1 and/or TIGIT, from live CD3+CD8+TCRalphabeta+ cells. To characterize how relevant each subset is to anti-PD-1 therapy response, circulating CD8 T cells were sorted into four subsets based on PD-1 and TIGIT expression. Both TCR alpha and TCR beta chains were sequenced from each sorted CD8 T-cell subset. Peripheral blood was collected at three points: before the first anti-PD-1 injection, after two injections and after four injections. Ficoll gradient centrifugation was used to isolate PBMCs right away. Until use, PBMCs were stored frozen in liquid nitrogen in RPMI containing around 21% FCS and approximately 10% DMSO. After thawing, PBMCs were stained with a viability dye plus antibodies against CD3, CD8alpha, TCRalphabeta, PD-1 and TIGIT. Total RNA was extracted with the RNeasy Kit, and a RIN above 7 was reached by every sample.

TCRdb lists the instrument as NextSeq 500. TCR libraries were prepared from approximately 14 ng of total RNA with the QIAseq Immune Repertoire RNA Library Kit, Human TCR Panel. Sequencing of the TCR libraries was done on an Illumina NextSeq with a Mid Output V2 kit and asymmetric 261x41 paired-end reads. Every TCR library was diluted to roughly 4 nM, then pooled, denatured and loaded at 0.8 to 1 pM. The study's own analysis went as follows. Processing of the TCR FASTQ files took place in the QIAGEN GeneGlobe Data Analysis Center, and downstream analysis was done in R 3.5.2. To get clonality, Shannon entropy was normalized by the log of the number of unique productive sequences and the result was subtracted from one. Within each subset, Fisher exact tests at 5% FDR identified TRA or TRB clonotypes differing in abundance between baseline and M1. Differentially abundant clonotypes were grouped as emerging, expanding, contracting or non-expanding/contracting. Repertoire overlap between patients was measured with Morisita's overlap index. Clones were called with MiXCR by TCRdb after fastp trimmed the public reads at Q25, and only in-frame beta chains were retained. Every CDR3 protein is listed once, alongside the most common genes and DNA of its rows. Here the V and J calls rest on TCRdb's processing, not on the authors' analysis. This sample comprises roughly 220 distinct CDR3 sequences, just over 6% of them detected only once. Roughly four fifths of the sample rests with the top ten.

The chain links TRBV28 with TRBJ2-7, with TRBD1 perhaps the D gene, on 8 matching bases. The receptor was derived from a human donor with melanoma. The sequencing here drew on CD8+ T cells from PBMCs, taken at baseline or after one month of anti-PD-1 therapy (not recorded which). In nucleotide form, the sequence is TGTGCCAGCGCCGACAGGGGAGGGGTCGAGCAGTACTTC. Protein translation: CASADRGGVEQYF.